The 15 T cell receptor beta chains in this list originate from one sample, sequenced in a study of blood T cell repertoires in COVID-19 (dated by TCRdb to the early 2020s). The library was obtained by the immunoSEQ multiplex PCR assay. This is the immuneACCESS table as TCRdb keeps it, with only in-frame sequences that have V and J called. A part of the clones is gone; compared with another copy, unresolved V genes explain less than half, and the rest is unexplained. Present in this sample are just over 300,000 clones, around 84% of which were seen just once. The top ten clones comprise around 4% of the sample. The sample taken for sequencing was PBMCs or T cells enriched from blood (not recorded which). The source is a man aged 25 to 40 who had recovered from COVID-19.

CDR3 bases: TGTGCCTGGAGCAGGGTTATGTCACCCCTCCACTTT. Translated: CAWSRVMSPLHF. The V gene is TRBV30, the J gene TRBJ1-6; D may be TRBD1 (5 bases). V was trimmed by 3 bases and J by 10 bases, leaving 10 bases between them. This CDR3 spans 12 amino acids. CDR1 and CDR2 from the germline V gene are GTSNPN and SVGIG (reference sequence).

This clone has more than one count but fewer than ten. The chain has TRBV30 and TRBJ1-1; 7 positions match TRBD1. Germline V gene sequence: CDR1 GTSNPN, CDR2 SVGIG (reference sequence). The CDR3 contains 15 residues. V lost 0 bases to trimming and J lost 1 base; unmatched junction nucleotides: 5. CDR3 in amino acids: CAWSVRQGENTEAFF. CDR3 sequence (DNA): TGTGCCTGGAGTGTACGTCAGGGGGAGAACACTGAAGCTTTCTTT.

This chain joins TRBV27 and TRBJ2-7; no clear D. Germline V CDR1 and CDR2: MNHEY, SMNVEV (reference sequence). The CDR3 contains 14 residues. The V and J ends lost 5 bases and 2 bases respectively, with 13 bases between them. CDR3 in amino acids: CASSPTTIPYEQYF. The CDR3 bases are TGTGCCAGCAGTCCCACAACCATCCCCTACGAGCAGTACTTC.

This clone was recorded only once. The chain joins TRBV7-9 to TRBJ2-1, with a weak D call TRBD1 (6 bases). Germline CDR1 is SEHNR and CDR2 is FQNEAQ (reference sequence). The CDR3 covers 16 residues. Trimming stripped 7 bases from V and 0 bases from J, with 16 bases between. The CDR3 coding sequence is TGTGCCAGCACCCCATCCCAGGGGAGCTCCTACAATGAGCAGTTCTTC. Translated: CASTPSQGSSYNEQFF.

This sequence joins TRBV5-6 and TRBJ2-7; 12 bases agree with TRBD2. V shed 1 base, J shed 5 bases, and the junction held 7 bases outside the gene matches. The CDR3 has 16 residues. In germline, CDR1 is SGHDT, CDR2 YYEEEE. CDR3 amino acids: CASSLFLAGGPDEQYF. CDR3 in DNA: TGTGCCAGCAGCTTGTTCCTAGCGGGAGGGCCCGACGAGCAGTACTTC. Together with reference TRBV5-6 and TRBJ2-7, the CDR3 gives the full variable domain: DAGVTQSPTHLIKTRGQQVTLRCSPKSGHDTVSWYQQALGQGPQFIFQYYEEEERQRGNFPDRFSGHQFPNYSSELNVNALLLGDSALYLCASSLFLAGGPDEQYFGPGTRLTVT.

The count of this clone is one. This chain links TRBV7-2 with TRBJ1-2; the D is unclear. CDR1 is SGHTA, CDR2 FQGNSA, per germline. The V end lost 5 bases, the J end lost 2 bases, and 18 bases lay between the germline ends. The CDR3 is 16 amino acids. CDR3 sequence reads: CASSLTWQAQNYGYTF. Written as DNA, the CDR3 is TGTGCCAGCAGCCTTACATGGCAGGCCCAAAACTATGGCTACACCTTC.

This clone was picked up a small number of times. This chain uses TRBV15 with TRBJ2-3; D may correspond to TRBD1 or TRBD2 (7 bases each). Trimming pared 7 bases from V and 5 bases from J, leaving 13 bases between. CDR3 length equals 13 residues. The germline V gene encodes CDR1 LNHNV and CDR2 YYDKDF (reference sequence). CDR3 residues: CATNRGGGDTQYF. The CDR3 DNA is TGTGCCACCAACAGGGGAGGGGGAGATACGCAGTATTTT.

The chain recombines TRBV19 with TRBJ2-6, with D perhaps TRBD1 (6 bases). This CDR3 has 15 residues. V was trimmed by 7 bases and J by 2 bases, leaving 12 bases between them. Germline V gene data show CDR1 as LNHDA and CDR2 as SQIVND (reference sequence). The CDR3 is CASTGAGAGANVLTF. CDR3 coding DNA: TGTGCCAGTACAGGGGCAGGGGCTGGGGCCAACGTCCTGACTTTC.

The V and J genes are TRBV7-9 and TRBJ2-7; 12 bases are shared with TRBD2. V lost 5 bases and J lost 2; bases outside the gene matches: 7. Germline CDR1 SEHNR, CDR2 FQNEAQ (reference sequence). The CDR3 contains 16 residues. CDR3 DNA: TGTGCCAGCAGCACGCCGACTAGCGGGAGTCCCTACGAGCAGTACTTC. Protein product: CASSTPTSGSPYEQYF.

The rearrangement links TRBV5-1 to TRBJ2-7; possibly TRBD1 for D (5 bases). This CDR3 has 14 amino acids. Deletions cut 3 bases from V and 2 bases from J, with 12 bases between. Per the germline V gene, CDR1 is SGHRS and CDR2 is YFSETQ. The CDR3 loop is CASSSYDSPYEQYF. CDR3 coding DNA: TGCGCCAGCAGCTCATACGACAGCCCCTACGAGCAGTACTTC.

The J gene is TRBJ2-7, the V gene TRBV12-3 or TRBV12-4, with a weak D call TRBD1 (5 bases). This CDR3 comprises 13 residues. V was clipped by 6 bases and J by 7 bases, with 16 bases between them. The CDR3 DNA follows: TGTGCCAGCAGCACAGGCGGACCTTTTGAGCAGTACTTC. It codes for CASSTGGPFEQYF.

About this clone: Other DNA sequences within the sample encode an identical CDR3. The chain combines TRBV18 with TRBJ1-1; D is uncertain. Germline V lookup: CDR1 KGHSH, CDR2 LQKENI. The CDR3 covers 14 residues. V lost 2 bases to trimming and J lost 2 bases, with 9 bases between them. The CDR3 loop reads CASSPITRNTEAFF. The CDR3 DNA reads TGTGCCAGCTCACCAATTACACGAAACACTGAAGCTTTCTTT.

This rearrangement joins TRBV27 to TRBJ2-5, with D possibly TRBD2 on 6 matching bases. V dropped 3 bases and J dropped 2 bases, with 16 bases sitting between them. The CDR3 consists of 16 residues. The germline V gene has CDR1 MNHEY and CDR2 SMNVEV (reference sequence). CDR3 loop: CASSLIPGLVQETQYF. For the CDR3, the DNA is TGTGCCAGCAGTTTGATCCCGGGACTCGTTCAAGAGACCCAGTACTTC.

The rearrangement joins TRBV28 to TRBJ1-1, with D unresolved. V gave up 2 bases and J gave up 6 bases, with 4 bases separating them. CDR3 length: 11 amino acids. CDR1 and CDR2 (germline): MDHEN, SYDVKM. The CDR3 bases are TGTGCCAGCAGTTTAACAGCTGAAGCTTTCTTT. It yields the protein CASSLTAEAFF.

The rearrangement uses TRBV7-6 and TRBJ2-3, with D perhaps TRBD1 (8 bases). Looked up from germline, CDR1 is SGHVS and CDR2 is FNYEAQ. V was clipped by 8 bases and J by 4 bases, with 22 bases between them. The CDR3 totals 16 residues. CDR3 coding DNA: TGTGCCAGCCGAAGAGGGGGGGCAGGGGGCCCAGATACGCAGTATTTT. It encodes CASRRGGAGGPDTQYF.